Shown below are 20 T cell receptor beta chains from a single sample sequenced in a study of control samples from healthy donors and cancer patients. Data came from immunoSEQ multiplex PCR; TCRdb stores just in-frame clones and leaves some out. The table shows tens of thousands of clones, with 82% occurring only once. The sequencing sample was made of PBMCs. These receptors came from a man aged 60-69 years with colorectal cancer.

The chain is built from TRBV3-1 (or the pseudogene TRBV3-2) and TRBJ1-2; maybe TRBD1 (5 bases). CDR1 is LGHDT, CDR2 YNNKEL, per germline (reference sequence). The CDR3 is made up of 14 amino acids. V was pared by 3 bases and J by 4 bases, with 12 bases between. DNA for the CDR3: TGTGCCAGCAGCCACGAGGGGTACACCTATGGCTACACCTTC. This sequence encodes CASSHEGYTYGYTF.

The chain employs TRBV19 and TRBJ2-2, with 8 bases fitting TRBD1. J lost 6 bases, V lost 5 bases, and 8 bases had no gene match. Germline V gene sequence: CDR1 LNHDA, CDR2 SQIVND (reference sequence). This CDR3 contains 15 residues. Written as DNA, the CDR3 is TGTGCCAGTAGTCAGGGGACAGGTGGGGCCGGGGAGCTGTTTTTT. Translated, it gives CASSQGTGGAGELFF.

This chain connects TRBV10-1 to TRBJ1-1; the D is unclear. This CDR3 has 13 amino acids. The germline V gene has CDR1 WNHNN and CDR2 SYGVQD (reference sequence). Between the trimmed V and J ends, which lost 6 bases and 4 bases, there was a span of 12 bases. In nucleotides, the CDR3 is TGCGCCAGCAGCGCCAATATAGGCACTGAAGCTTTCTTT. It codes for CASSANIGTEAFF.

The V and J genes are TRBV30 and TRBJ1-2; D is unclear. Germline CDR1 GTSNPN, CDR2 SVGIG (reference sequence). The CDR3 has 15 residues. V lost 3 bases to trimming and J lost 8 bases, with 22 bases between them. CDR3 in amino acids: CAWRNKVLSSGGYTF. The CDR3 DNA is TGTGCCTGGAGAAACAAGGTCCTTAGTTCGGGGGGCTACACCTTC.

The V and J genes are TRBV24-1 and TRBJ2-3, with D maybe TRBD1 (6 bases). The length of the CDR3 is 13 residues. Trimming left V 4 bases short and J 4 bases short, with 8 bases between. Germline lookup yields CDR1 KGHDR and CDR2 SFDVKD. CDR3 bases: TGTGCCACCAGTGAGGCAGGGGCAGATACGCAGTATTTT. It specifies CATSEAGADTQYF.

The CDR3 region has the DNA TGTGCCAGCTCATCGCGACAGGGAGCTGAAAAACTGTTTTTT. It is translated as CASSSRQGAEKLFF. V usage is TRBV18 and J usage is TRBJ1-4, with 7 bases identical to TRBD1. The germline V gene has CDR1 KGHSH and CDR2 LQKENI. V lost 5 bases, J lost 7 bases, and 7 bases stayed unmatched. The CDR3 runs 14 residues.

The chain carries TRBV9 and TRBJ1-1; D is unclear. The CDR3 spans 13 residues. Trimming cost V 0 bases and J 6 bases, with 9 bases left between them. Germline V gene sequence: CDR1 SGDLS, CDR2 YYNGEE. The CDR3: CASSVVSAAEAFF. The CDR3 nucleotides read TGTGCCAGCAGCGTAGTGTCAGCGGCTGAAGCTTTCTTT.

This rearrangement joins TRBV5-5 to TRBJ2-7; perhaps TRBD1 as D (6 bases). V shed 0 bases and J shed 6 bases, with 19 bases lying between them. Germline V gene data show CDR1 as SGHKS and CDR2 as YYEKEE (reference sequence). The CDR3 sequence is 16 residues long. Written as DNA, the CDR3 is TGTGCCAGCAGCTTGGATGGCCGGGACAACCCCGGCGAGCAGTACGTC. Amino acid sequence: CASSLDGRDNPGEQYV.

V usage is TRBV7-9 and J usage is TRBJ2-2; D remains ambiguous. Germline V gives CDR1 SEHNR, CDR2 FQNEAQ (reference sequence). CDR3 length: 15 amino acids. V was cut by 3 bases and J by 4 bases, with 12 bases left in between. The CDR3 DNA is TGTGCCAGCAGCTTCCTCGGAGATTCCACCGGGGAGCTGTTTTTT. It yields the protein CASSFLGDSTGELFF.

The V gene is TRBV5-5, the J gene TRBJ2-2, with D perhaps TRBD2 (5 bases). V was cut by 5 bases and J by 1 base, with 9 bases left in between. There are 14 residues in the CDR3. The germline CDR1 and CDR2 sequences are SGHKS and YYEKEE (reference sequence). For the CDR3, the DNA is TGTGCCAGCAGACCGGACTGGAACACCGGGGAGCTGTTTTTT. It specifies CASRPDWNTGELFF. Supplemented by reference TRBV5-5 and TRBJ2-2, the full variable domain reads DAGVTQSPTHLIKTRGQQVTLRCSPISGHKSVSWYQQVLGQGPQFIFQYYEKEERGRGNFPDRFSARQFPNYSSELNVNALLLGDSALYLCASRPDWNTGELFFGEGSRLTVL.

This chain uses TRBV7-9 with TRBJ1-1; TRBD1 matches at 9 bases. CDR3 length: 16 residues. Per the germline V gene, CDR1 is SEHNR and CDR2 is FQNEAQ (reference sequence). The V gene end was trimmed by 5 bases and the J gene end by 0 bases; junction bases not matched to a gene: 7. CDR3 DNA: TGTGCCAGCAGCCCCGGGACAGGGCGGATGAACACTGAAGCTTTCTTT. Protein sequence: CASSPGTGRMNTEAFF.

J is TRBJ2-3 and V is TRBV7-2; 12 bases align to TRBD2. CDR1 is SGHTA, CDR2 FQGNSA, per germline. V dropped 0 bases and J dropped 6; count of bases not matched to a gene: 7. The CDR3 runs 17 residues. CDR3 DNA: TGTGCCAGCAGCTTAGCGCGGTCTAGCGGGGGGGGTGATACGCAGTATTTT. Its translation is CASSLARSSGGGDTQYF.

This clone was recorded once. The V gene is TRBV7-9, the J gene TRBJ2-7; D remains unclear. V was trimmed by 5 bases and J by 2 bases, leaving 10 bases between them. The CDR3 length is 13 residues. Germline V gene data show CDR1 as SEHNR and CDR2 as FQNEAQ (reference sequence). This CDR3 reads CASSPSRAYEQYF. CDR3 nucleotide sequence: TGTGCCAGCAGCCCCTCTCGAGCCTACGAGCAGTACTTC.

The gene calls are TRBV29-1 and TRBJ2-7; D tentatively reads TRBD1 or TRBD2 (5 bases each). V was clipped by 5 bases and J by 0 bases, with 14 bases between them. This CDR3 is 14 amino acids long. Germline V gene data show CDR1 as SQVTM and CDR2 as ANQGSEA. The CDR3 here is CSVPGTFSSYEQYV. The CDR3, as DNA: TGCAGCGTTCCGGGGACGTTTAGCTCCTACGAGCAGTACGTC.

V gene TRBV5-1 combines with J gene TRBJ1-2; no clear D gene. The CDR3 loop spans 13 amino acids. The V end was cut by 1 base, the J end by 0 bases, with 4 bases between. CDR1 is SGHRS and CDR2 is YFSETQ in the germline V gene. DNA for the CDR3: TGCGCCAGCAGCTTGATGGCTAACTATGGCTACACCTTC. The encoded protein is CASSLMANYGYTF.

This chain joins TRBV5-1 and TRBJ1-1; D is unclear. Trimming removed 0 bases at V and 1 base at J, with 4 bases between. CDR1 is SGHRS, CDR2 YFSETQ, per germline. The CDR3 extends over 13 amino acids. The chain's CDR3 is CASSLAQNTEAFF. DNA for the CDR3: TGCGCCAGCAGCTTGGCCCAGAACACTGAAGCTTTCTTT.

The chain uses TRBV5-1 and TRBJ1-2; D gene ambiguous. V shed 0 bases and J shed 2 bases, with 11 bases lying between them. Per the germline V gene, CDR1 is SGHRS and CDR2 is YFSETQ. The CDR3 runs to 15 residues. The CDR3 loop reads CASSLGEYSNYGYTF. The DNA of the CDR3 is TGCGCCAGCAGCTTGGGGGAGTACTCCAACTATGGCTACACCTTC.

Only one count was recorded for this clone. The J gene is TRBJ2-7, the V gene TRBV5-6, with a weak D call TRBD2 (7 bases). This CDR3 has 13 residues. The V gene's germline CDR1 is SGHDT and CDR2 YYEEEE. V lost 0 bases, J lost 7 bases, and 11 bases lay in between. The DNA of the CDR3 is TGTGCCAGCAGCTTGGGCAAGGGGGGGGAGCAGTACGTC. This gives the protein CASSLGKGGEQYV.

The V call is TRBV4-1, the J call TRBJ1-6; 10 nucleotides agree with TRBD1. In germline, CDR1 is MGHRA, CDR2 YSYEKL. The V segment lost 3 bases and the J segment 12 bases; nucleotides outside the gene matches: 14. The CDR3 has 17 amino acids. The CDR3 protein is CASSQRWRDRGHLPLHF. CDR3 DNA: TGCGCCAGCAGCCAGCGTTGGAGGGACAGGGGACATTTACCCCTCCACTTT.

The chain employs TRBV5-1 and TRBJ1-1; 8 nucleotides line up with TRBD1. The CDR3 runs to 14 residues. J lost 5 bases, V lost 4 bases, and 7 bases had no gene match. The germline CDR1 and CDR2 sequences are SGHRS and YFSETQ. The CDR3 region has the DNA TGCGCCAGCAGCGTTACGACAGGGGAGACTGAAGCTTTCTTT. Protein sequence: CASSVTTGETEAFF. Full variable domain (rest looked up from reference TRBV5-1 and TRBJ1-1): KAGVTQTPRYLIKTRGQQVTLSCSPISGHRSVSWYQQTPGQGLQFLFEYFSETQRNKGNFPGRFSGRQFSNSRSEMNVSTLELGDSALYLCASSVTTGETEAFFGQGTRLTVV.